This T cell receptor gamma chain comes out of a study of γδ T cells in repeated Plasmodium falciparum infection. Study summary: Malian samples came from no-transmission periods or across acute febrile malaria episodes. Findings of the study overall: Vdelta2-negative gammadelta repertoires, largely Vdelta1+, seemingly showed infection-driven waves of new clonal selection. Compared with Australian children, Malian Vdelta2-negative repertoires seemed more clonal, less diverse, less shared.

This CDR3 is 17 amino acids long. CDR1 is VTNTFY, CDR2 YDVSTARD, per germline (reference sequence). About this clone: The antigen is not known. The junction departs from germline at one end; a sequencing error may be responsible.

TRG and TRD sequences were obtained from every sorted gammadelta sample. With CATT, TCRdb re-called clones from the multiplex PCR reads. The sample has 20,000 to 30,000 gamma-chain clones, around 3% seen once. Flow sorting of PBMC yielded separate Vgamma9/Vdelta2+ and Vdelta2-negative gammadelta T cell populations for bulk repertoire analysis. The J gene is TRGJ1 or TRGJ2, the V gene TRGV3. This sequence was found in a pool of human donors (malaria-infected and uninfected, not separated). The specimen sequenced was gamma-delta T cells from blood. CDR3 DNA: TGTGCCACCTGGGACAGATACAATAGAAGAAATTATTATAATAAACTCTTT. Translation gives CATWDRYNRRNYYNKLF.